One sample yielded the 17 T cell receptor beta chains listed below, sequenced in a study of patients and donors after allogeneic stem cell transplantation. From the RT-PCR reads, TCRdb called clonotypes with MiXCR, one entry per CDR3 protein. In the table there are tens of thousands of distinct CDR3 sequences, roughly 50% of which are singletons. The sequencing input was blood, either unsorted or a sorted T cell fraction (not recorded which). Source of these receptors: a human donor who was either an allogeneic HSCT recipient or a stem cell or donor lymphocyte infusion donor (not recorded which). It is not recorded whose cells these are; they may come from a transplant donor.

This chain connects TRBV20-1 to TRBJ2-2; no reliable D call. The CDR3 length is 13 residues. V lost 5 bases, J lost 6 bases, and 13 bases lay in between. Germline CDR1 and CDR2: DFQATT and SNEGSKA (reference sequence). The CDR3: CSAAPRNAGELFF. The CDR3 nucleotides are TGCAGTGCTGCCCCCCGTAATGCCGGGGAGCTGTTTTTT.

The rearrangement links TRBV28 to TRBJ2-7, with TRBD2 as a possible D gene (6 bases). Trimming pared 8 bases from V and 7 bases from J, leaving 24 bases between. Per the germline V gene, CDR1 is MDHEN and CDR2 is SYDVKM. This CDR3 comprises 15 residues. CDR3 in DNA: TGTGCCAGCCTCCCCTTTAGGAGGGGCCCTTGGGAGCAGTACTTC. Encoded protein: CASLPFRRGPWEQYF.

In its sample, this clonotype was seen once. The V and J genes are TRBV27 and TRBJ1-5; 9 bases align to TRBD1. Germline CDR1 is MNHEY and CDR2 is SMNVEV (reference sequence). There are 16 residues in the CDR3. J was trimmed by 2 bases and V by 3 bases; bases with no gene match: 5. The CDR3 bases are TGTGCCAGCAGTTTGGCCGGGACAGGGCGCAATCAGCCCCAGCATTTT. It yields the protein CASSLAGTGRNQPQHF.

The V and J genes are TRBV7-2 and TRBJ1-5; D remains ambiguous. V was shortened by 2 bases and J by 4 bases, with 6 bases between the two germline ends. The germline CDR1 and CDR2 sequences are SGHTA and FQGNSA. The CDR3 is 13 residues long. CDR3 sequence reads: CASSLSDNQPQHF. Written as DNA, the CDR3 is TGTGCCAGCAGCTTATCAGATAATCAGCCCCAGCATTTT.

The table lists this clonotype with a few counts. The chain uses TRBV5-1 and TRBJ1-1, with TRBD1 matching over 7 bases. From germline, CDR1 is SGHRS and CDR2 YFSETQ. V gave up 4 bases and J gave up 5 bases; unmatched junction bases: 11. The CDR3 length is 15 residues. The CDR3 protein is CASSETGLSGTEAFF. For the CDR3, the DNA is TGCGCCAGCAGCGAGACAGGGTTGTCGGGTACTGAAGCTTTCTTT.

In its sample, this clonotype was seen a few times. V usage is TRBV4-3 and J usage is TRBJ1-3; D remains ambiguous. Trimming removed 1 base from V and 0 bases from J, with 13 bases in between. The CDR3 covers 17 residues. Germline V gives CDR1 LGHNA, CDR2 YSLEER. CDR3 nucleotides: TGCGCCAGCAGCCAAGTAGTGTTTCCCTACTCTGGAAACACCATATATTTT. Translated, it gives CASSQVVFPYSGNTIYF.

This clonotype appeared once. The V call is TRBV6-6, the J call TRBJ1-4; 10 bases fit TRBD1. Germline loops: CDR1 MNHNY, CDR2 SVGAGI (reference sequence). V gave up 5 bases and J gave up 6 bases; unmatched junction bases: 6. There are 15 residues in the CDR3. The DNA for the CDR3 is TGTGCCAGCAGTCGTTCCGGGACAGGGGATGAAAAACTGTTTTTT. It translates to CASSRSGTGDEKLFF.

Many counts were recorded for this clonotype. This sequence joins TRBV27 and TRBJ1-5; TRBD1 is a possible D gene (6 bases). CDR1 and CDR2 (germline): MNHEY, SMNVEV (reference sequence). The V end lost 6 bases, the J end lost 1 base, and 10 bases lay between the germline ends. CDR3 size: 14 residues. CDR3 in DNA: TGTGCCAGCAGGATGGGGGCGAGCAATCAGCCCCAGCATTTT. Its protein product is CASRMGASNQPQHF.

This clonotype was counted a few times. The CDR3 bases are TGCGCCAGCAGCCAAGTAATATCAGGGGTGGTTGGCTACACCTTC. This encodes CASSQVISGVVGYTF. The J gene is TRBJ1-2, the V gene TRBV4-3; the D gene is possibly TRBD1 (6 bases). The CDR3 is 15 amino acids. The V gene lost 1 base and the J gene lost 7 bases, with 16 bases spanning the gap. Germline V lookup: CDR1 LGHNA, CDR2 YSLEER.

This clonotype was seen a handful of times. The chain carries TRBV3-1 and TRBJ1-5, with 7 bases fitting TRBD1. There are 17 residues in the CDR3. Germline CDR1 LGHDT, CDR2 YNNKEL (reference sequence). V was pared by 5 bases and J by 4 bases, with 14 bases of the junction left unmatched. The CDR3 region is CASSAHQVGTVNQPQHF. Here the CDR3 DNA reads TGTGCCAGCAGCGCTCACCAGGTCGGGACAGTAAATCAGCCCCAGCATTTT.

This clonotype was observed a handful of times. V is TRBV25-1 and J is TRBJ1-5; D is unresolved. The V end lost 5 bases, the J end lost 4 bases, and 6 bases lay between the germline ends. This CDR3 spans 12 amino acids. From germline, CDR1 is MGHDK and CDR2 SYGVNS. This CDR3 is CASSTGNQPQHF. The CDR3 region has the DNA TGTGCCAGCAGTACGGGTAATCAGCCCCAGCATTTT.

The J gene is TRBJ2-5, the V gene TRBV20-1; the D is unclear. The CDR3 is made up of 9 amino acids. Looked up from germline, CDR1 is DFQATT and CDR2 is SNEGSKA (reference sequence). The CDR3 loop reads CTSRETQYF. In DNA form, the CDR3 reads TGCACCTCCCGGGAGACCCAGTACTTC.

The chain joins TRBV7-2 to TRBJ2-3; 11 nucleotides agree with TRBD2. V shed 0 bases, J shed 0 bases, and the junction held 2 bases outside the gene matches. The CDR3 is 17 amino acids. Germline V CDR1 and CDR2: SGHTA, FQGNSA. CDR3 protein: CASSLAGTSGSTDTQYF. The CDR3 region has the DNA TGTGCCAGCAGCTTAGCCGGGACTAGCGGCAGCACAGATACGCAGTATTTT.

This clonotype was counted between two and nine times. The chain recombines TRBV29-1 with TRBJ1-2; 12 bases match TRBD1. This CDR3 spans 14 amino acids. CDR1 and CDR2 (germline): SQVTM, ANQGSEA. Unmatched junction bases numbered 7, after V lost 7 bases and J lost 4 bases. In DNA form, the CDR3 reads TGCAGCGCCTCCGGGACAGGGGGCATCTATGGCTACACCTTC. Its translation: CSASGTGGIYGYTF.

The chain joins TRBV5-1 to TRBJ1-6; tentative D call: TRBD1 (6 bases). This CDR3 region has 15 residues. Per the germline V gene, CDR1 is SGHRS and CDR2 is YFSETQ. V lost 4 bases, J lost 6 bases, and 14 bases lay in between. CDR3 DNA: TGCGCCAGCAGCGTTGCGGGGGCCATTAATTCACCCCTCCACTTT. It is translated as CASSVAGAINSPLHF.

The rearrangement joins TRBV20-1 to TRBJ1-1; 10 bases match TRBD1. V gave up 6 bases and J gave up 4 bases; unmatched junction bases: 11. Germline-derived CDR1 and CDR2 are DFQATT and SNEGSKA (reference sequence). This CDR3 comprises 15 residues. The CDR3 protein is CSAGTGEAVSTEAFF. In DNA form, the CDR3 reads TGCAGTGCGGGGACAGGGGAGGCCGTGAGCACTGAAGCTTTCTTT.

V gene TRBV7-2 combines with J gene TRBJ2-3; D is possibly TRBD1 or TRBD2 (5 bases each). Germline CDR1 reads SGHTA; CDR2 reads FQGNSA. CDR3 length: 15 amino acids. Trimming pared 5 bases from V and 6 bases from J, leaving 18 bases between. CDR3 coding DNA: TGTGCCAGCAGCGTCCGGGACCGCGACGTTGATACGCAGTATTTT. Protein sequence: CASSVRDRDVDTQYF.